Below are 20 T cell receptor beta chains sequenced from a single sample in a study of cytomegalovirus exposure and HLA in healthy donors. The study ran its PCR with 60 Vbeta and 13 Jbeta primers. TCRdb's table, derived via immunoSEQ multiplex PCR, lists solely in-frame clones and lacks some. This sample has some 150,000 clones; 80% occur once, and the top ten carry about 2.5%. Sequencing input: PBMCs. The source is a man over 45 in good health and CMV-seronegative.

The J gene is TRBJ1-4, the V gene TRBV28; D is uncertain. The CDR3 loop spans 13 amino acids. CDR1 MDHEN and CDR2 SYDVKM come from the germline V gene. The V and J ends lost 7 bases and 4 bases respectively, with 10 bases between them. As DNA, the CDR3 is TGTGCCAGCACGGTAGGGAGTAATGAAAAACTGTTTTTT. Protein sequence: CASTVGSNEKLFF.

The chain employs TRBV7-2 and TRBJ1-2, with a weak D call TRBD1 (5 bases). Per germline, CDR1 SGHTA and CDR2 FQGNSA. The CDR3 is made up of 13 amino acids. V was trimmed by 8 bases and J by 7 bases, leaving 17 bases between them. CDR3 in amino acids: CASSGGSGFGYTF. Here the CDR3 DNA reads TGTGCCAGCTCGGGGGGATCCGGGTTTGGCTACACCTTC.

The rearrangement links TRBV5-4 to TRBJ2-1; D ambiguous. This CDR3 has 14 residues. Germline loops: CDR1 SGHNT, CDR2 YYREEE (reference sequence). V gave up 4 bases and J gave up 1 base, with 9 bases separating them. CDR3 amino acids: CASSADTSYNEQFF. CDR3 DNA: TGTGCCAGCAGCGCCGACACTTCCTACAATGAGCAGTTCTTC.

This sequence joins TRBV11-2 and TRBJ1-2, with D uncertain. Germline V gene lookup returns CDR1 SGHAT and CDR2 FQNNGV. With 2 bases removed from V and 4 bases from J, the gap between germline ends came to 8 bases. The CDR3 length is 13 residues. CDR3 loop: CASSLSGSYGYTF. DNA of the CDR3: TGTGCCAGCAGCTTAAGCGGATCCTATGGCTACACCTTC.

The CDR3 region is CASSIQSSYEQYF. The CDR3 nucleotides are TGTGCCAGCAGTATACAGTCCTCCTACGAGCAGTACTTC. V is TRBV6-6 and J is TRBJ2-7; D call uncertain. In germline, CDR1 is MNHNY, CDR2 SVGAGI (reference sequence). The CDR3 extends over 13 amino acids. Deletions cut 5 bases from V and 0 bases from J, with 8 bases between.

The V gene is TRBV5-1, the J gene TRBJ1-2; 8 bases align to TRBD1. Trimming at V came to 4 bases and at J to 4 bases, leaving 9 bases not matched to a gene. The CDR3 extends over 15 amino acids. The germline CDR1 and CDR2 sequences are SGHRS and YFSETQ. In DNA, the CDR3 is TGCGCCAGCAGCCCCGGACAGGGCCTCCGCTATGGCTACACCTTC. It specifies CASSPGQGLRYGYTF.

V usage is TRBV10-3 and J usage is TRBJ2-3; TRBD2 agrees at 8 bases. Germline values: CDR1 ENHRY, CDR2 SYGVKD. The trim removed 10 bases at V and 6 bases at J, leaving 3 bases unmatched. The CDR3 extends over 11 amino acids. The CDR3 bases are TGTGCCAACCGGGAGGGGGATACGCAGTATTTT. Its translation: CANREGDTQYF.

The rearrangement joins TRBV6-5 to TRBJ2-7; 7 bases match TRBD1. This CDR3 is 14 amino acids long. J gave up 0 bases and V 5 bases, and 4 bases lay outside the gene matches. Germline CDR1 MNHEY, CDR2 SVGAGI. The CDR3 region is CASSRDSYSYEQYF. The DNA for the CDR3 is TGTGCCAGCAGTAGGGACAGCTACTCCTACGAGCAGTACTTC.

This clone was counted only a few times. J is TRBJ2-3 and V is TRBV10-2; the match to TRBD1 covers 12 bases. After removal of 6 bases from V and 0 bases from J, the junction contained 13 bases not matched to a gene. This CDR3 has 19 amino acids. Germline V gene sequence: CDR1 WSHSY, CDR2 SAAADI. The CDR3 sequence: CASSTAWGDRGPSTDTQYF. CDR3 in DNA: TGCGCCAGCAGCACAGCCTGGGGGGACAGGGGGCCAAGCACAGATACGCAGTATTTT.

V and J are TRBV19 and TRBJ1-5; D possibly corresponds to TRBD1 (5 bases). The germline CDR1 and CDR2 sequences are LNHDA and SQIVND (reference sequence). CDR3 length: 14 amino acids. With 5 bases removed from V and 0 bases from J, the gap between germline ends came to 8 bases. The CDR3 sequence: CASSWQGSNQPQHF. Here the CDR3 DNA reads TGTGCCAGTAGTTGGCAGGGTAGCAATCAGCCCCAGCATTTT.

This clone was recorded a few times. The genes are TRBV11-3 and TRBJ2-5, with D possibly TRBD2 on 6 matching bases. Per germline, CDR1 SGHNT and CDR2 YENEEA. There are 15 residues in the CDR3. V shed 5 bases and J shed 0 bases, with 13 bases lying between them. The CDR3 region is CASSPGGDYQETQYF. CDR3 sequence (DNA): TGTGCCAGCAGCCCCGGTGGGGACTACCAAGAGACCCAGTACTTC.

The rearrangement uses TRBV29-1 and TRBJ1-2; a weak D match, TRBD1 (5 bases). CDR1 and CDR2 from the germline V gene are SQVTM and ANQGSEA. The V and J ends lost 3 bases and 0 bases respectively, with 14 bases between them. The CDR3 has 15 residues. The DNA for the CDR3 is TGCAGCGTTGACCAGACAGCCTCCTCTAACTATGGCTACACCTTC. Amino acids: CSVDQTASSNYGYTF. The full variable domain, in which reference TRBV29-1 and TRBJ1-2 provide the parts outside the CDR3, is SAVISQKPSRDICQRGTSLTIQCQVDSQVTMMFWYRQQPGQSLTLIATANQGSEATYESGFVIDKFPISRPNLTFSTLTVSNMSPEDSSIYLCSVDQTASSNYGYTFGSGTRLTVV.

The rearrangement links TRBV5-1 to TRBJ1-1, with D possibly TRBD1 on 5 matching bases. Trimming took 4 bases from V and 1 from J, leaving 11 bases between them. The CDR3 has 14 residues. CDR1 SGHRS and CDR2 YFSETQ come from the germline V gene. The CDR3 sequence is CASSKTVPNTEAFF. As DNA, the CDR3 is TGCGCCAGCAGCAAGACAGTTCCGAACACTGAAGCTTTCTTT.

The chain combines TRBV6-1 with TRBJ1-5; maybe TRBD1 (5 bases). Germline CDR1 reads MNHNS; CDR2 reads SASEGT. Trimming took off 7 bases at V and 1 base at J, with 11 bases between the two ends. CDR3 length: 14 residues. DNA for the CDR3: TGTGCCAGCAACGAACGGGGGAGCAATCAGCCCCAGCATTTT. Its translation is CASNERGSNQPQHF.

The V gene is TRBV18, the J gene TRBJ1-4; D is ambiguous. The CDR3 has 16 residues. Trimming shortened V by 3 bases and J by 0 bases, and 11 bases separated the two germline ends. CDR1 is KGHSH and CDR2 is LQKENI in the germline V gene. For the CDR3, the DNA is TGTGCCAGCTCACCTCCCACAGCAGCAACTAATGAAAAACTGTTTTTT. This encodes CASSPPTAATNEKLFF. Full variable domain (missing parts from reference TRBV18 and TRBJ1-4): NAGVMQNPRHLVRRRGQEARLRCSPMKGHSHVYWYRQLPEEGLKFMVYLQKENIIDESGMPKERFSAEFPKEGPSILRIQQVVRGDSAAYFCASSPPTAATNEKLFFGSGTQLSVL.

V gene TRBV11-3 combines with J gene TRBJ2-3; D may be TRBD2 (6 bases). The germline V gene has CDR1 SGHNT and CDR2 YENEEA. This CDR3 has 14 amino acids. The germline V and J ends were trimmed by 1 base and 6 bases, with 11 bases remaining between them. The CDR3 sequence: CASSLVTGTDTQYF. CDR3 sequence (DNA): TGTGCCAGCAGCTTAGTGACCGGGACTGATACGCAGTATTTT.

This CDR3 is CSATTGSSGNTIYF. In nucleotides, the CDR3 is TGCAGCGCCACGACAGGGAGCTCTGGAAACACCATATATTTT. The chain has TRBV29-1 and TRBJ1-3; 7 bases line up with TRBD1. V was pared by 7 bases and J by 0 bases, with 6 bases of the junction left unmatched. Looked up from germline, CDR1 is SQVTM and CDR2 is ANQGSEA. This CDR3 comprises 14 residues.

This clone was counted a single time. J is TRBJ2-5 and V is TRBV4-2; TRBD2 might be the D (6 bases). This CDR3 has 15 amino acids. The germline gives CDR1 LGHNA, CDR2 YNFKEQ. V was trimmed by 0 bases and J by 4 bases, leaving 12 bases between them. CDR3 nucleotide sequence: TGTGCCAGCAGCCAAGATCGGGGGTTCCGAGAGACCCAGTACTTC. As protein: CASSQDRGFRETQYF.

The V and J genes are TRBV5-1 and TRBJ2-5, with 9 bases fitting TRBD2. Germline CDR1 reads SGHRS; CDR2 reads YFSETQ. V lost 5 bases and J lost 3; bases outside the gene matches: 5. The CDR3 extends over 14 amino acids. The CDR3 DNA follows: TGCGCCAGCAGTTCAAGGACTAGCGAAGAGACCCAGTACTTC. Translating gives CASSSRTSEETQYF.

The chain is built from TRBV14 and TRBJ2-7, with TRBD1 matching over 9 bases. V lost 8 bases to trimming and J lost 5 bases; unmatched junction nucleotides: 16. Per the germline V gene, CDR1 is SGHDN and CDR2 is FVKESK. There are 16 residues in the CDR3. The CDR3 spells CASQHGRDRVSDEQYF. The DNA of the CDR3 is TGTGCCAGCCAACATGGACGGGACAGGGTTAGTGACGAGCAGTACTTC.